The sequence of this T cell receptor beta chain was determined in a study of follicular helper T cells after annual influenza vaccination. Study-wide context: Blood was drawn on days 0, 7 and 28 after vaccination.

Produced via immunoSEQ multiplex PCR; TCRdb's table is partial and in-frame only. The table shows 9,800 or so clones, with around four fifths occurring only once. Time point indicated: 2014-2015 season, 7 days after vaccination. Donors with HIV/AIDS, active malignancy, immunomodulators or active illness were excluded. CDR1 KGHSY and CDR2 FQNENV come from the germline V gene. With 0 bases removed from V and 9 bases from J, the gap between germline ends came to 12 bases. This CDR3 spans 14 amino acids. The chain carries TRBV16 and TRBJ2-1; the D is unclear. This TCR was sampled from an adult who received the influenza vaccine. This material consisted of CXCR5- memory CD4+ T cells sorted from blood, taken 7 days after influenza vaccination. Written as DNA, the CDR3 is TGTGCCAGCAGCCAATCCGGGCCCGACGCTGAGCAGTTCTTC. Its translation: CASSQSGPDAEQFF.